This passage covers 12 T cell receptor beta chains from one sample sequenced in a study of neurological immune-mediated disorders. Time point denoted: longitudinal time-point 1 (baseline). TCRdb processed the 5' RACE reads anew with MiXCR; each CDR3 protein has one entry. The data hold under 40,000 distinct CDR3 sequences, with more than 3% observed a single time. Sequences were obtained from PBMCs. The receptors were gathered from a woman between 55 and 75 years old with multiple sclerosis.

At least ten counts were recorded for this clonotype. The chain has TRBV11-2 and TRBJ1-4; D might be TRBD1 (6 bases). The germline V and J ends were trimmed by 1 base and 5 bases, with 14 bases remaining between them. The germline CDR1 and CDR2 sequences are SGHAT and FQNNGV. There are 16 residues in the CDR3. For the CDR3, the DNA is TGTGCCAGCAGCTTAGGTTCCAGGGGTGGGAATGAAAAACTGTTTTTT. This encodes CASSLGSRGGNEKLFF.

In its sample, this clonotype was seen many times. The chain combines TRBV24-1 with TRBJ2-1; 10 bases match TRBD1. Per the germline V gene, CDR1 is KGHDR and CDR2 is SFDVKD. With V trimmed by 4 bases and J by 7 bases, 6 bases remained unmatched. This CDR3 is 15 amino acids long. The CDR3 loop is CATSDAGQGSNEQFF. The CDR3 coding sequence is TGTGCCACCAGTGACGCGGGACAGGGGTCGAATGAGCAGTTCTTC.

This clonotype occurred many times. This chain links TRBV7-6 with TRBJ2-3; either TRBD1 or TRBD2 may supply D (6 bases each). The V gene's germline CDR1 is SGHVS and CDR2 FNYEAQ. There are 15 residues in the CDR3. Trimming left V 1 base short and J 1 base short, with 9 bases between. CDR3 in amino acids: CASSLVGGGTDTQYF. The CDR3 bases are TGTGCCAGCAGCTTAGTGGGGGGCGGCACAGATACGCAGTATTTT. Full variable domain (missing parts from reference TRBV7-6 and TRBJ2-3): GAGVSQSPRYKVTKRGQDVALRCDPISGHVSLYWYRQALGQGPEFLTYFNYEAQQDKSGLPNDRFSAERPEGSISTLTIQRTEQRDSAMYRCASSLVGGGTDTQYFGPGTRLTVL.

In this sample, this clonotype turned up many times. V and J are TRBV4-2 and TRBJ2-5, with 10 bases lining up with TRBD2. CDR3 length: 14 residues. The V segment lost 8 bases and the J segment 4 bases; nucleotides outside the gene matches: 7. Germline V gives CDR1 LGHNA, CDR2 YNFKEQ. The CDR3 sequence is CASSSGGAGETQYF. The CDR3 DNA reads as TGTGCCAGCTCCAGCGGGGGGGCTGGAGAGACCCAGTACTTC.

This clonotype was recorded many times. The CDR3 protein is CSAPRGGGRTEAFF. The CDR3 DNA is TGCAGTGCGCCAAGGGGAGGGGGCAGGACTGAAGCTTTCTTT. V and J are TRBV20-1 and TRBJ1-1; 7 bases are a match to TRBD1. J was trimmed by 5 bases and V by 6 bases; bases with no gene match: 12. CDR1 DFQATT and CDR2 SNEGSKA come from the germline V gene (reference sequence). The CDR3 runs 14 residues.

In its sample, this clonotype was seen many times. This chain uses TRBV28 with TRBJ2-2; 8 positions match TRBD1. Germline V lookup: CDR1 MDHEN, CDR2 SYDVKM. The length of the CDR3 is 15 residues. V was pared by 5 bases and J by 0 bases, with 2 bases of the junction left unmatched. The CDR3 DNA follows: TGTGCCAGCAGTACGGGACAGGCGAACACCGGGGAGCTGTTTTTT. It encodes CASSTGQANTGELFF.

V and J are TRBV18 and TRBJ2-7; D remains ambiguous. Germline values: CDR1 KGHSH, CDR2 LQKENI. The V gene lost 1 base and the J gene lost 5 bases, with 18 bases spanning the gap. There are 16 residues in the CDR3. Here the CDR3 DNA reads TGTGCCAGCTCACCACTTGCGCCCCCCAATCATAACGAGCAGTACTTC. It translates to CASSPLAPPNHNEQYF.

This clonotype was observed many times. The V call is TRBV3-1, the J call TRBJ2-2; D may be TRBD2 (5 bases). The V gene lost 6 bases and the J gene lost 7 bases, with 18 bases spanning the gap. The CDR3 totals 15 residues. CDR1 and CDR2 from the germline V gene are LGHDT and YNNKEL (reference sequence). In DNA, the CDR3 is TGTGCCAGCAGTCCTGTCCCGGGATTTGGCGGGGAGCTGTTTTTT. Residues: CASSPVPGFGGELFF.

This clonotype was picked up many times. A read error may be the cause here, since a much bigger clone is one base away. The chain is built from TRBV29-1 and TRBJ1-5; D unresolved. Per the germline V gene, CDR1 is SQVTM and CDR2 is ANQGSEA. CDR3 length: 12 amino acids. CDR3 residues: CSVSERNQPQNF. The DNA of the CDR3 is TGCAGCGTTTCAGAGCGCAATCAGCCCCAGAATTTT. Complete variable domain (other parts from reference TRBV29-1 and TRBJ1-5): SAVISQKPSRDICQRGTSLTIQCQVDSQVTMMFWYRQQPGQSLTLIATANQGSEATYESGFVIDKFPISRPNLTFSTLTVSNMSPEDSSIYLCSVSERNQPQNFGDGTRLSIL.

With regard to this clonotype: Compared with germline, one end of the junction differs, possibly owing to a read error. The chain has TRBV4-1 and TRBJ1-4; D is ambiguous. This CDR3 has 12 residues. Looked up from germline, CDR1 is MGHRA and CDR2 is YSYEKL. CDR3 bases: TGCGACAGCAGCAAACCGTACGAAAAACTGTTTTTT. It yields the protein CDSSKPYEKLFF.

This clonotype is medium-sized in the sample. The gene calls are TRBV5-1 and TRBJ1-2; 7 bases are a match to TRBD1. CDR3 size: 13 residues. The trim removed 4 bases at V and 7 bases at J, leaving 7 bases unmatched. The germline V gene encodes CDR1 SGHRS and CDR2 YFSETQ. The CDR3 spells CASSATGLGGYTF. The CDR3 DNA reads TGCGCCAGCAGCGCGACAGGGCTTGGTGGCTACACCTTC.

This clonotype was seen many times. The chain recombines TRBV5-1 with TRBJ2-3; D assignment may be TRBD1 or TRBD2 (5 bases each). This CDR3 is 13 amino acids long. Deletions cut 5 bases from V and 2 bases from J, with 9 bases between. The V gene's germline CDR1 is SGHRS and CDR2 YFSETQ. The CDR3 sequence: CASRPGTTDTQYF. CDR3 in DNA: TGCGCCAGCAGACCCGGGACCACAGATACGCAGTATTTT.